The 17 T cell receptor beta chains presented below share a single source sample, sequenced in a study of response to subunit inactivated influenza vaccine. TCRdb ran MiXCR on the RT-PCR reads and lists one entry per CDR3 protein. This table holds about 180,000 distinct CDR3 sequences, nearly 9.5% found once. This sample comprised non-naive T cells sorted from PBMCs, obtained on the day of vaccination. The receptors shown here come from a man in his forties or fifties who received an inactivated influenza vaccine.

V gene TRBV4-1 combines with J gene TRBJ1-5; a weak D match, TRBD1 (6 bases). Germline-derived CDR1 and CDR2 are MGHRA and YSYEKL. The V end lost 4 bases, the J end lost 2 bases, and 12 bases lay between the germline ends. The CDR3 sequence is 15 residues long. CDR3 in DNA: TGCGCCAGCAGCCTTTACAGGGAGGGCAATCAGCCCCAGCATTTT. Translated: CASSLYREGNQPQHF.

V and J are TRBV12-3 or TRBV12-4 and TRBJ1-6; D is ambiguous. V shed 2 bases and J shed 5 bases, with 10 bases lying between them. The CDR3 runs to 15 residues. For the CDR3, the DNA is TGTGCCAGCAGTTTATCCAACAGAAATAATTCACCCCTCCACTTT. Amino acid sequence: CASSLSNRNNSPLHF.

CDR3 nucleotides: TGTGCCAGCAGTTACAGGGGGACAGGGTATAAGAACACTGAAGCTTTCTTT. Protein: CASSYRGTGYKNTEAFF. The gene calls are TRBV6-5 and TRBJ1-1, with 9 bases aligning to TRBD1. The ends lost 2 bases at V and 1 base at J; junction bases unmatched: 8. The germline V gene encodes CDR1 MNHEY and CDR2 SVGAGI. The CDR3 has 17 amino acids.

The chain employs TRBV4-3 and TRBJ2-7; D gene uncertain. CDR1 LGHNA and CDR2 YSLEER come from the germline V gene. V gave up 0 bases and J gave up 4 bases, with 7 bases separating them. This CDR3 comprises 13 residues. The CDR3 DNA is TGCGCCAGCAGCCAAGAGACGGGTTACGAGCAGTACTTC. Translation: CASSQETGYEQYF.

The V call is TRBV27, the J call TRBJ2-2; TRBD2 aligns across 7 bases. CDR3 length: 20 amino acids. With 2 bases clipped from V and 7 bases from J, the junction kept 22 bases outside the gene matches. Germline V CDR1 and CDR2: MNHEY, SMNVEV (reference sequence). This chain's CDR3 is CASSLRGYVRGRALGGELFF. The CDR3 DNA reads as TGTGCCAGCAGTTTAAGGGGCTATGTCCGAGGGAGGGCCTTGGGCGGGGAGCTGTTTTTT.

J is TRBJ1-3 and V is TRBV7-2, with D perhaps TRBD1 (5 bases). Looked up from germline, CDR1 is SGHTA and CDR2 is FQGNSA. V lost 5 bases and J lost 0, with 8 bases in between. This CDR3 has 14 residues. The CDR3 loop is CASSGQDSGNTIYF. The DNA for the CDR3 is TGTGCCAGCAGCGGACAAGACTCTGGAAACACCATATATTTT.

This clonotype was seen at least ten times. The chain joins TRBV20-1 to TRBJ1-5; possibly TRBD1 for D (6 bases). Germline V lookup: CDR1 DFQATT, CDR2 SNEGSKA (reference sequence). The CDR3 is 13 residues long. V was clipped by 5 bases and J by 6 bases, with 14 bases between them. The CDR3 nucleotides are TGCAGTGCTGGCCCGGGGGCCGTTCAGCCCCAGCATTTT. Translating gives CSAGPGAVQPQHF.

For this clonotype: A much more abundant neighbour one base away suggests this may be a read error. The chain links TRBV12-3 or TRBV12-4 to TRBJ1-2; D perhaps matches TRBD1 (6 bases). V lost 6 bases to trimming and J lost 7 bases, with 15 bases between them. CDR3 length equals 13 residues. The CDR3 DNA follows: TGTGCCAGCAGCAGGGGACAAATCTGTGGCTACACCTTC. Its translation: CASSRGQICGYTF.

This clonotype has more than one count but fewer than ten. This chain uses TRBV28 with TRBJ2-7, with 10 bases matching TRBD1. CDR1 MDHEN and CDR2 SYDVKM come from the germline V gene. The CDR3 contains 16 residues. Trimming at V came to 6 bases and at J to 4 bases, leaving 12 bases not matched to a gene. The CDR3 sequence is CASSPRGQGWGYEQYF. DNA for the CDR3: TGTGCCAGCAGCCCAAGGGGACAGGGGTGGGGTTACGAGCAGTACTTC.

This clonotype was counted once. A single base separates this from a much larger clone, so it may be a read error. This rearrangement joins TRBV15 to TRBJ2-2, with D perhaps matching TRBD2 (5 bases). This CDR3 region has 12 residues. CDR1 and CDR2 (germline): LNHNV, YYDKDF (reference sequence). Here the CDR3 DNA reads TGTGCCACCAGCAAACGCACCGGGGAGCTGTATTTT. Translating gives CATSKRTGELYF.

The chain carries TRBV4-3 and TRBJ2-7; 10 nucleotides match TRBD1. This CDR3 is 17 amino acids long. Germline V lookup: CDR1 LGHNA, CDR2 YSLEER. Germline trimming cut 0 bases from V and 5 bases from J; bases unmatched to any gene: 10. This chain's CDR3 is CASSQDLMDRGANEQYF. The CDR3 coding sequence is TGCGCCAGCAGCCAAGATCTAATGGACAGGGGGGCTAACGAGCAGTACTTC.

The chain uses TRBV11-1 and TRBJ2-1; D is tentatively TRBD1 or TRBD2 (6 bases each). The CDR3 loop spans 18 amino acids. Trimming cost V 3 bases and J 8 bases, with 26 bases left between them. Per the germline V gene, CDR1 is SGHAT and CDR2 is FQDESV (reference sequence). The CDR3 loop reads CASSFSTLSGGGRDEQFF. CDR3 coding DNA: TGTGCCAGCAGCTTCAGCACCTTAAGCGGAGGGGGACGTGATGAGCAGTTCTTC.

This clonotype was counted a few times. The chain has TRBV20-1 and TRBJ2-7; D is uncertain. The CDR3 is 12 amino acids. With 3 bases removed from V and 0 bases from J, the gap between germline ends came to 6 bases. The germline V gene has CDR1 DFQATT and CDR2 SNEGSKA (reference sequence). The CDR3 sequence: CSASNPSYEQYF. CDR3 coding DNA: TGCAGTGCTAGTAATCCCTCCTACGAGCAGTACTTC.

This clonotype has more than one count but fewer than ten. The gene calls are TRBV9 and TRBJ1-1, with unresolved D. Germline values: CDR1 SGDLS, CDR2 YYNGEE. The CDR3 is 13 amino acids. The ends were cut back, 4 bases at V and 0 bases at J, with 7 bases in the middle. CDR3 region: CASSTTVNTEAFF. The CDR3 DNA reads TGTGCCAGCAGCACGACGGTGAACACTGAAGCTTTCTTT.

The rearrangement links TRBV3-1 to TRBJ2-7; TRBD1 or TRBD2 may be the D gene (5 bases each). Trimming shortened V by 2 bases and J by 4 bases, and 12 bases separated the two germline ends. The CDR3 is made up of 14 amino acids. From germline, CDR1 is LGHDT and CDR2 YNNKEL (reference sequence). The CDR3 DNA is TGTGCCAGCAGCCAATCGGGACGTAGGTACGAGCAGTACTTC. This translates into CASSQSGRRYEQYF.

This clonotype has a count of ten or more. The chain combines TRBV7-9 with TRBJ2-7; 7 nucleotides match TRBD2. V shed 7 bases, J shed 2 bases, and the junction held 5 bases outside the gene matches. The CDR3 contains 13 residues. The germline V gene encodes CDR1 SEHNR and CDR2 FQNEAQ (reference sequence). DNA of the CDR3: TGTGCCAGCAATTCCGGGAGGACCTACGAGCAGTACTTC. Translating gives CASNSGRTYEQYF.

This clonotype was detected only a few times. The gene calls are TRBV5-1 and TRBJ1-2; D is ambiguous. Germline values: CDR1 SGHRS, CDR2 YFSETQ. Trimming took 4 bases from V and 2 from J, leaving 24 bases between them. The CDR3 length is 18 residues. The CDR3 spells CASSRNPPSPRGNYGYTF. The DNA for the CDR3 is TGCGCCAGCAGCCGAAACCCCCCGTCCCCCCGTGGGAACTATGGCTACACCTTC. Together with reference TRBV5-1 and TRBJ1-2, the CDR3 gives the full variable domain: KAGVTQTPRYLIKTRGQQVTLSCSPISGHRSVSWYQQTPGQGLQFLFEYFSETQRNKGNFPGRFSGRQFSNSRSEMNVSTLELGDSALYLCASSRNPPSPRGNYGYTFGSGTRLTVV.